The 27 T cell receptor beta chains given below trace back to one sample, sequenced in a study of CD8 T cells in ankylosing spondylitis. TCRdb recomputed calls from the 5' RACE reads with MiXCR, one row per CDR3 protein. The data show roughly 240,000 distinct CDR3 sequences, approximately 8.4% seen once. The sequencing input was blood, either unsorted or a sorted T cell fraction (not recorded which). These receptors originate from a female donor with ankylosing spondylitis or in good health (not recorded which).

This clonotype showed up many times. This rearrangement joins TRBV5-1 to TRBJ2-3; TRBD2 matches 11 bases. Germline lookup yields CDR1 SGHRS and CDR2 YFSETQ. Germline trimming cut 2 bases from V and 1 base from J; bases unmatched to any gene: 3. The CDR3 consists of 16 residues. In nucleotides, the CDR3 is TGCGCCAGCAGCTTAGGGACTAGCGGTGGCACAGATACGCAGTATTTT. It specifies CASSLGTSGGTDTQYF.

This clonotype has ten or more counts. This chain joins TRBV6-5 and TRBJ1-1, with TRBD1 as a possible D gene (5 bases). V was cut by 4 bases and J by 4 bases, with 19 bases left in between. Germline assignment: CDR1 MNHEY and CDR2 SVGAGI. This CDR3 contains 16 residues. The CDR3 loop reads CASSSGWTKRGTEAFF. For the CDR3, the DNA is TGTGCCAGCAGTTCCGGGTGGACCAAGAGGGGCACTGAAGCTTTCTTT.

This clonotype was seen ten or more times. The rearrangement joins TRBV6-2 or TRBV6-3 to TRBJ2-4; TRBD1 agrees at 9 bases. This CDR3 is 14 amino acids long. The germline V gene encodes CDR1 MNHEY and CDR2 SVGEGT. Trimming removed 4 bases from V and 7 bases from J; junction bases left unmatched: 5. CDR3 sequence: CASSSSGTGNIQYF. The CDR3 bases are TGTGCCAGCAGTTCCTCCGGGACAGGGAACATTCAGTACTTC.

This clonotype was seen at least ten times. This chain uses TRBV7-9 with TRBJ2-7; tentatively, D is TRBD2 (5 bases). Trimming pared 2 bases from V and 4 bases from J, leaving 6 bases between. Germline lookup yields CDR1 SEHNR and CDR2 FQNEAQ (reference sequence). The CDR3 is 12 residues long. The CDR3 loop reads CASSLSGYEQYF. The CDR3 DNA follows: TGTGCCAGCAGCTTATCGGGGTACGAGCAGTACTTC.

This clonotype was detected many times. The chain carries TRBV5-1 and TRBJ2-7, with D possibly TRBD2 on 6 matching bases. The CDR3 is 14 amino acids. V dropped 2 bases and J dropped 2 bases, with 11 bases sitting between them. CDR1 and CDR2 from the germline V gene are SGHRS and YFSETQ. The CDR3 coding sequence is TGCGCCAGCAGCTTAGGAGGGGAAACCTACGAGCAGTACTTC. Protein product: CASSLGGETYEQYF. The variable domain in full, completed from reference TRBV5-1 and TRBJ2-7, reads KAGVTQTPRYLIKTRGQQVTLSCSPISGHRSVSWYQQTPGQGLQFLFEYFSETQRNKGNFPGRFSGRQFSNSRSEMNVSTLELGDSALYLCASSLGGETYEQYFGPGTRLTVT.

This clonotype has only a few counts. J is TRBJ2-1 and V is TRBV12-3 or TRBV12-4; D uncertain. There are 13 residues in the CDR3. Trimming cost V 7 bases and J 6 bases, with 13 bases left between them. DNA of the CDR3: TGTGCCAGCACCCCCTTAAAAATCAATGAGCAGTTCTTC. Protein: CASTPLKINEQFF.

This clonotype came up many times. This rearrangement joins TRBV5-1 to TRBJ2-1; D call uncertain. The germline V gene encodes CDR1 SGHRS and CDR2 YFSETQ. The CDR3 covers 15 residues. The V end was cut by 3 bases, the J end by 2 bases, with 12 bases between. The CDR3 spells CASSSDSHPYNEQFF. Here the CDR3 DNA reads TGCGCCAGCAGCTCTGACTCCCACCCCTACAATGAGCAGTTCTTC.

This clonotype was seen many times. The chain has TRBV12-3 or TRBV12-4 and TRBJ1-4; a possible D gene is TRBD1 (5 bases). V lost 2 bases and J lost 7, with 14 bases in between. The CDR3 is made up of 15 amino acids. CDR3 nucleotide sequence: TGTGCCAGCAGTTTAATGGGGGGAGATGGTGAAAAACTGTTTTTT. Amino acids: CASSLMGGDGEKLFF.

V usage is TRBV7-2 and J usage is TRBJ1-1; D might be TRBD1 (5 bases). Trimming cost V 1 base and J 1 base, with 13 bases left between them. This CDR3 comprises 16 residues. Per the germline V gene, CDR1 is SGHTA and CDR2 is FQGNSA. This CDR3 is CASSLEVGRGNTEAFF. The CDR3 nucleotides are TGTGCCAGCAGCTTAGAAGTCGGTAGGGGGAACACTGAAGCTTTCTTT.

This clonotype was observed many times. This sequence joins TRBV7-2 and TRBJ1-4; no firm D call. Trimming stripped 5 bases from V and 0 bases from J, with 4 bases between. Germline CDR1 SGHTA, CDR2 FQGNSA. The CDR3 runs 13 residues. This CDR3 reads CASSTATNEKLFF. CDR3 bases: TGTGCCAGCAGCACGGCAACTAATGAAAAACTGTTTTTT.

This clonotype appeared many times. The V call is TRBV12-3 or TRBV12-4, the J call TRBJ1-2, with D possibly being TRBD1 (6 bases). V lost 0 bases and J lost 8, with 16 bases in between. This CDR3 is built from 15 residues. The CDR3 DNA is TGTGCCAGCAGTTTAGCCCTCGGGGGCGGGGGCGGCTACACCTTC. The encoded protein is CASSLALGGGGGYTF.

There are many counts of this clonotype. V usage is TRBV27 and J usage is TRBJ1-1, with TRBD1 identical over 7 bases. With 6 bases clipped from V and 3 bases from J, the junction kept 4 bases outside the gene matches. This CDR3 has 13 amino acids. Germline lookup yields CDR1 MNHEY and CDR2 SMNVEV (reference sequence). The CDR3 reads CASSFTGDTEAFF. The CDR3 nucleotides read TGTGCCAGCAGCTTCACAGGGGACACTGAAGCTTTCTTT.

This clonotype occurred many times. The CDR3, as DNA: TGTGCCAGCAGTGACCCCCGGGACGGGAACACCATATATTTT. Amino acids: CASSDPRDGNTIYF. The chain uses TRBV2 and TRBJ1-3, with D perhaps matching TRBD1 (5 bases). The V and J ends lost 3 bases and 7 bases respectively, with 13 bases between them. CDR3 length: 14 residues. Germline-derived CDR1 and CDR2 are SNHLY and FYNNEI.

The rearrangement joins TRBV7-2 to TRBJ1-6; no firm D call. This CDR3 region has 14 residues. Trimming took 7 bases from V and 10 from J, leaving 17 bases between them. Per the germline V gene, CDR1 is SGHTA and CDR2 is FQGNSA. The CDR3 here is CASKPLGVESPLHF. The CDR3, as DNA: TGTGCCAGCAAGCCCCTCGGGGTTGAGTCACCCCTCCACTTT.

This clonotype was seen repeatedly, ten times or more. The chain carries TRBV10-3 and TRBJ2-1; 9 nucleotides match TRBD2. J was trimmed by 9 bases and V by 10 bases; bases with no gene match: 13. The CDR3 has 14 residues. From germline, CDR1 is ENHRY and CDR2 SYGVKD. Written as DNA, the CDR3 is TGTGCCACCCAAGCGGGGGGAATCACCGGTGAGCAGTTCTTC. Translating it yields CATQAGGITGEQFF.

The sample holds many counts of this clonotype. CDR3 sequence (DNA): TGCAGCGCTCCCGGTGAGGGAATCCAAGAGACCCAGTACTTC. This encodes CSAPGEGIQETQYF. J is TRBJ2-5 and V is TRBV20-1; D might be TRBD2 (5 bases). Germline CDR1 DFQATT, CDR2 SNEGSKA (reference sequence). The CDR3 contains 14 residues.

This clonotype was counted a few times. The V call is TRBV15, the J call TRBJ2-1; unclear D gene. Looked up from germline, CDR1 is LNHNV and CDR2 is YYDKDF (reference sequence). The CDR3 extends over 18 amino acids. V was clipped by 0 bases and J by 0 bases, with 15 bases between them. The CDR3 region is CATSRDYVGDSSYNEQFF. The CDR3 DNA is TGTGCCACCAGCAGAGATTATGTCGGCGATAGCTCCTACAATGAGCAGTTCTTC.

This clonotype was observed many times. V is TRBV15 and J is TRBJ2-2, with D unresolved. This CDR3 contains 13 residues. Germline V gene data show CDR1 as LNHNV and CDR2 as YYDKDF (reference sequence). V lost 5 bases and J 5 bases, leaving 9 bases between the germline ends. CDR3 amino acids: CATSFQWTGELFF. The CDR3 DNA reads TGTGCCACCAGCTTTCAGTGGACCGGGGAGCTGTTTTTT. Supplemented by reference TRBV15 and TRBJ2-2, the full variable domain reads DAMVIQNPRYQVTQFGKPVTLSCSQTLNHNVMYWYQQKSSQAPKLLFHYYDKDFNNEADTPDNFQSRRPNTSFCFLDIRSPGLGDTAMYLCATSFQWTGELFFGEGSRLTVL.

With regard to this clonotype: One base away lies a much larger clone, so this may be a sequencing read error. V and J are TRBV3-1 and TRBJ2-6; D gene uncertain. The germline V gene has CDR1 LGHDT and CDR2 YNNKEL (reference sequence). V was shortened by 7 bases and J by 2 bases, with 12 bases between the two germline ends. This CDR3 spans 15 amino acids. The CDR3 DNA is TGTGCCAGCACCCAGATGGCGACTGGGGCCAACGTCCTGACTTTC. This encodes CASTQMATGANVLTF.

On this clonotype: Mismatch with germline at one junction end may stem from a read error. The chain joins TRBV7-8 to TRBJ2-2, with 7 bases fitting TRBD2. The germline CDR1 and CDR2 sequences are SGHVS and FQNEAQ. The CDR3 runs 17 residues. CDR3: CASSLGVVGRAAGVLFF. The CDR3 region has the DNA TGTGCCAGCAGCTTAGGCGTCGTTGGGAGGGCCGCCGGGGTGCTGTTTTTT.

This clonotype was observed many times. The chain recombines TRBV4-3 with TRBJ1-2; a weak D match, TRBD1 (5 bases). V was pared by 2 bases and J by 4 bases, with 17 bases between. CDR1 is LGHNA, CDR2 YSLEER, per germline. The CDR3 spans 16 residues. This CDR3 reads CASSQSRQGVGYGYTF. CDR3 DNA sequence: TGCGCCAGCAGCCAATCGAGGCAGGGCGTTGGCTATGGCTACACCTTC.

This clonotype was observed many times. This chain links TRBV5-1 with TRBJ2-7; 9 positions agree with TRBD2. CDR1 is SGHRS and CDR2 is YFSETQ in the germline V gene. The junction had 10 bases not matched to a gene; V was cut back by 0 bases and J by 0 bases. This CDR3 contains 18 residues. Here the CDR3 reads CASSLAESSGRSSYEQYF. The CDR3 bases are TGCGCCAGCAGCTTGGCCGAAAGTAGCGGGAGAAGCTCCTACGAGCAGTACTTC. Full variable domain (missing parts from reference TRBV5-1 and TRBJ2-7): KAGVTQTPRYLIKTRGQQVTLSCSPISGHRSVSWYQQTPGQGLQFLFEYFSETQRNKGNFPGRFSGRQFSNSRSEMNVSTLELGDSALYLCASSLAESSGRSSYEQYFGPGTRLTVT.

This clonotype has a count of ten or more. The rearrangement links TRBV12-3 or TRBV12-4 to TRBJ2-1; unclear D gene. Trimming removed 4 bases at V and 0 bases at J, with 7 bases between. CDR3 length: 14 residues. CDR3 loop: CASSSISSYNEQFF. DNA of the CDR3: TGTGCCAGCAGTTCCATCAGCTCCTACAATGAGCAGTTCTTC.

This clonotype was seen repeatedly, ten times or more. The chain is built from TRBV4-1 and TRBJ2-1, with 8 bases aligning to TRBD1. The germline V gene encodes CDR1 MGHRA and CDR2 YSYEKL. The ends lost 4 bases at V and 9 bases at J; junction bases unmatched: 5. This CDR3 spans 13 amino acids. Written as DNA, the CDR3 is TGCGCCAGCAGCCGCACAGGGGGTGGTGAGCAGTTCTTC. Translating it yields CASSRTGGGEQFF.

A word on this clonotype: This could be a read error, since a much larger clone is one nucleotide away. V is TRBV5-1 and J is TRBJ1-4; D ambiguous. The V end was cut by 0 bases, the J end by 8 bases, with 8 bases between. This CDR3 is 13 amino acids long. CDR1 is SGHRS, CDR2 YFSETQ, per germline. CDR3 sequence (DNA): TGCGCCAGCAGCTTGGGCGAGGGAGAAAAACTGTTTTTT. It yields the protein CASSLGEGEKLFF.

At least ten counts were recorded for this clonotype. The genes are TRBV28 and TRBJ1-4; D gene unclear. The length of the CDR3 is 13 residues. Trimming cost V 5 bases and J 5 bases, with 9 bases left between them. Germline lookup yields CDR1 MDHEN and CDR2 SYDVKM. The CDR3 DNA reads as TGTGCCAGCAGTCCCGGCGGCAATGAAAAACTGTTTTTT. Its protein is CASSPGGNEKLFF.

The sample holds many counts of this clonotype. The rearrangement uses TRBV6-2 or TRBV6-3 and TRBJ1-1, with D possibly being TRBD1 (6 bases). The CDR3 totals 12 residues. CDR1 MNHEY and CDR2 SVGEGT come from the germline V gene. V was trimmed by 6 bases and J by 3 bases, leaving 8 bases between them. CDR3 amino acids: CASRDRYTEAFF. The CDR3 bases are TGTGCCAGCAGAGACAGGTACACTGAAGCTTTCTTT.